The T cell receptor beta chain under discussion was sequenced for a study of beta chain features in type 1 diabetes. Findings of the study overall: All four CD4+ subsets from Type 1 diabetes patients carried moderately but significantly shorter TCRB CDR3s.

With regard to this clone: Antigen unknown.

The CDR3 sequence is 16 residues long. Per the germline V gene, CDR1 is SEHNR and CDR2 is FQNEAQ (reference sequence). V lost 5 bases to trimming and J lost 7 bases; unmatched junction nucleotides: 14. Reverse transcribing all isolated RNA meant expressed TCRB transcripts were sequenced. Sequencing used immunoSEQ multiplex PCR; TCRdb keeps in-frame clones, though not all of them. The sample includes 140,000 or so clones, 10% to 15% of them seen just once. This clonotype was sampled from a man aged 18 to 30 with type 1 diabetes. The specimen sequenced was central memory CD4+ T cells from blood. The chain employs TRBV7-9 and TRBJ1-1; TRBD1 aligns across 9 bases. CDR3 nucleotides: TGTGCCAGCAGCCCCTGGGGGGACAGGGTGTTGGGTGAAGCTTTCTTT. Translation gives CASSPWGDRVLGEAFF.